The sequence of this T cell receptor beta chain was determined in a study of shared clonotypes between healthy human individuals. General study results and limits: It was expected that sequencing depth would affect clonotype sharing among donors. Owing to a small donor count, the genetic and exposure-history diversity represented was limited.

Deletions cut 3 bases from V and 6 bases from J, with 12 bases between. The germline V gene encodes CDR1 KGHSH and CDR2 LQKENI. This CDR3 has 14 amino acids. In its sample, this clone was seen once. Antigen unknown. Per the original methods: Junction-only sequences without quality scores came from ImmunoSEQ, so filtering differed. Sequencing was performed with immunoSEQ multiplex PCR; in TCRdb, only in-frame clones are kept and a portion is missing. Clone size and the V and J calls come from that table; the DNA yielded D and trimming. In the table there are roughly 2.5 million clones, 85% to 95% of which are singletons. Nashville, Tennessee was home to all donors, who were Caucasian adults.

The specimen was naive CD4+ T cells sorted from blood. Subset in this sample: CD45RA+ positively selected. This sequence was found in a man aged 18-30 years in good health. The chain is built from TRBV18 and TRBJ2-1; tentative D call: TRBD2 (5 bases). CDR3 sequence: CASSPRERGNEQFF. The CDR3 bases are TGTGCCAGCTCACCGCGTGAACGGGGCAATGAGCAGTTCTTC. The full variable domain, in which reference TRBV18 and TRBJ2-1 provide the parts outside the CDR3, is NAGVMQNPRHLVRRRGQEARLRCSPMKGHSHVYWYRQLPEEGLKFMVYLQKENIIDESGMPKERFSAEFPKEGPSILRIQQVVRGDSAAYFCASSPRERGNEQFFGPGTRLTVL.